Each of the 21 T cell receptor beta chains below was sequenced from the same sample in a study of blood T cells in healthy people across ages. It was with a sample-barcoded 5' primer and a J-beta primer mix that a second PCR of roughly 7 to 12 cycles was run. TCRdb re-analysed the 5' RACE reads in MiXCR, keeping a single row per CDR3 protein. The profile shows around 1.5 million distinct CDR3 sequences, approximately 59% of them singletons. Sequenced sample: blood. These receptors were collected from a man aged 18 to 29 in good health.

V and J are TRBV5-1 and TRBJ2-3; D is uncertain. The CDR3 has 14 amino acids. V lost 0 bases to trimming and J lost 6 bases, with 11 bases between them. In germline, CDR1 is SGHRS, CDR2 YFSETQ. The CDR3 spells CASSLGPVGDTQYF. In DNA, the CDR3 is TGCGCCAGCAGCTTGGGGCCAGTTGGGGATACGCAGTATTTT.

This clonotype was found a few times. The rearrangement joins TRBV20-1 to TRBJ2-7, with a possible D match to TRBD2 (5 bases). Trimming stripped 3 bases from V and 6 bases from J, with 12 bases between. The CDR3 sequence is 12 residues long. Germline V gene lookup returns CDR1 DFQATT and CDR2 SNEGSKA (reference sequence). Here the CDR3 reads CSASASTLEQYF. DNA for the CDR3: TGCAGTGCTAGTGCTAGCACACTCGAGCAGTACTTC.

V and J are TRBV20-1 and TRBJ1-2, with 10 positions matching TRBD1. Trimming removed 0 bases from V and 1 base from J; junction bases left unmatched: 5. The CDR3 contains 16 residues. CDR1 DFQATT and CDR2 SNEGSKA come from the germline V gene (reference sequence). CDR3 nucleotide sequence: TGCAGTGCTAGAGACCGGGACAGGGGATTTAACTATGGCTACACCTTC. Amino acids: CSARDRDRGFNYGYTF.

The chain joins TRBV20-1 to TRBJ2-1, with TRBD2 identical over 9 bases. Trimming at V came to 6 bases and at J to 4 bases, leaving 7 bases not matched to a gene. The CDR3 is 14 residues long. The germline V gene encodes CDR1 DFQATT and CDR2 SNEGSKA (reference sequence). The chain's CDR3 is CSAQREAGYNEQFF. In nucleotides, the CDR3 is TGCAGTGCCCAGCGGGAGGCTGGGTACAATGAGCAGTTCTTC.

CDR3 sequence (DNA): TGCGCCCTGAAGGGGGACAGTTCCTCCTACGAGCAGTACTTC. Encoded protein: CALKGDSSSYEQYF. J is TRBJ2-7 and V is TRBV20-1; the match to TRBD1 covers 7 bases. Germline-derived CDR1 and CDR2 are DFQATT and SNEGSKA (reference sequence). This CDR3 region has 14 residues.

The chain joins TRBV5-1 to TRBJ2-3; the match to TRBD1 covers 9 bases. Trimming removed 4 bases from V and 2 bases from J; junction bases left unmatched: 8. This CDR3 is 16 amino acids long. The germline V gene encodes CDR1 SGHRS and CDR2 YFSETQ. CDR3 loop: CASSHTGGRFTDTQYF. The CDR3 DNA follows: TGCGCCAGCAGCCATACAGGGGGCCGGTTCACAGATACGCAGTATTTT.

The chain is built from TRBV12-3 or TRBV12-4 and TRBJ1-1, with 8 nucleotides matching TRBD1. This CDR3 has 16 amino acids. V was pared by 2 bases and J by 4 bases, with 9 bases of the junction left unmatched. The CDR3 nucleotides read TGTGCCAGCAGTTTAAGGCAGGGGGCGGTTGGCACTGAAGCTTTCTTT. The encoded protein is CASSLRQGAVGTEAFF.

This clonotype was counted only a few times. The chain has TRBV20-1 and TRBJ1-1; 7 nucleotides align to TRBD1. Per germline, CDR1 DFQATT and CDR2 SNEGSKA (reference sequence). This CDR3 has 14 amino acids. Losses at the gene ends were 3 bases for V and 1 base for J; bases not matched to a gene: 5. This chain's CDR3 is CSARGGQANTEAFF. In DNA form, the CDR3 reads TGCAGTGCTAGGGGTGGACAGGCGAACACTGAAGCTTTCTTT.

V is TRBV6-5 and J is TRBJ2-7, with unresolved D. Germline CDR1 MNHEY, CDR2 SVGAGI. Trimming shortened V by 8 bases and J by 10 bases, and 12 bases separated the two germline ends. The CDR3 totals 10 residues. CDR3 sequence: CASGIEDQYF. The CDR3 nucleotides read TGTGCCAGCGGGATAGAAGACCAGTACTTC.

The chain combines TRBV5-4 with TRBJ2-4; D unclear. V was pared by 2 bases and J by 7 bases, with 10 bases between. This CDR3 spans 13 amino acids. The germline V gene encodes CDR1 SGHNT and CDR2 YYREEE (reference sequence). The CDR3 nucleotides read TGTGCCAGCAGCTTATCGGAGTTGAACATTCAGTACTTC. This translates into CASSLSELNIQYF.

The rearrangement uses TRBV11-2 and TRBJ2-1; the match to TRBD2 covers 9 bases. Germline loops: CDR1 SGHAT, CDR2 FQNNGV. J gave up 9 bases and V 5 bases, and 8 bases lay outside the gene matches. The CDR3 spans 14 residues. The CDR3 coding sequence is TGTGCCAGCAGCCTCCGGACTAGCGCTAGTGAGCAGTTCTTC. Protein: CASSLRTSASEQFF.

This clonotype was seen a few times. This chain's CDR3 is CASSGRLGNSPLHF. CDR3 sequence (DNA): TGTGCCAGCAGCGGGAGGCTAGGCAATTCACCCCTCCACTTT. V is TRBV11-1 and J is TRBJ1-6; no reliable D call. V was cut by 5 bases and J by 7 bases, with 12 bases left in between. Germline CDR1 reads SGHAT; CDR2 reads FQDESV (reference sequence). The CDR3 contains 14 residues.

The chain carries TRBV20-1 and TRBJ2-3; D possibly matches TRBD1 or TRBD2 (6 bases each). The CDR3 is made up of 12 amino acids. Germline CDR1 and CDR2: DFQATT and SNEGSKA (reference sequence). V lost 6 bases and J lost 4, with 11 bases in between. Here the CDR3 DNA reads TGCAGTGCCCAAGGGGGGTCAGATACGCAGTATTTT. Protein: CSAQGGSDTQYF.

The gene calls are TRBV4-3 and TRBJ2-7; 8 nucleotides match TRBD1. Trimming removed 2 bases from V and 1 base from J; junction bases left unmatched: 10. Per the germline V gene, CDR1 is LGHNA and CDR2 is YSLEER. The CDR3 loop spans 17 amino acids. The CDR3 protein is CASSQLGQGGGSYEQYF. The CDR3 coding sequence is TGCGCCAGCAGCCAACTCGGACAGGGAGGAGGGTCCTACGAGCAGTACTTC.

The chain uses TRBV20-1 and TRBJ2-3, with a tentative D call TRBD2 (6 bases). The CDR3 runs 15 residues. The germline CDR1 and CDR2 sequences are DFQATT and SNEGSKA (reference sequence). The V and J ends lost 3 bases and 2 bases respectively, with 15 bases between them. The CDR3 DNA reads TGCAGTGCTAGGGGGTCGACTAGATACACAGATACGCAGTATTTT. Its translation: CSARGSTRYTDTQYF.

Note on this clonotype: A read error may produce the germline difference seen at one junction end. The V and J genes are TRBV3-1 and TRBJ2-3, with 8 bases lining up with TRBD1. The germline gives CDR1 LGHDT, CDR2 YNNKEL (reference sequence). This CDR3 region has 18 residues. The CDR3 is CVSSQGRFGTGHTDTQYF. The CDR3 region has the DNA TGTGTCAGCAGCCAAGGCCGCTTCGGGACAGGACACACAGATACGCAGTATTTT.

This clonotype appeared a single time. The J gene is TRBJ2-7, the V gene TRBV4-1, with D tentatively TRBD2 (6 bases). CDR3 size: 17 residues. Germline values: CDR1 MGHRA, CDR2 YSYEKL. V was trimmed by 1 base and J by 0 bases, leaving 16 bases between them. The CDR3 sequence is CASSQVGGLDISYEQYF. CDR3 DNA: TGCGCCAGCAGCCAAGTCGGGGGACTCGACATCTCCTACGAGCAGTACTTC.

The genes are TRBV20-1 and TRBJ1-2, with 7 bases lining up with TRBD1. Germline CDR1 and CDR2: DFQATT and SNEGSKA (reference sequence). This CDR3 region has 16 residues. V lost 0 bases, J lost 7 bases, and 14 bases stayed unmatched. The CDR3 DNA reads as TGCAGTGCTAGAGATCGACAGGGAGGGGGGAAGAGTGGCTACACCTTC. It yields the protein CSARDRQGGGKSGYTF.

The V and J genes are TRBV10-2 and TRBJ2-4; D not resolved. Trimming left V 0 bases short and J 13 bases short, with 13 bases between. The CDR3 contains 13 residues. From germline, CDR1 is WSHSY and CDR2 SAAADI. The CDR3 nucleotides are TGCGCCAGCAGTGAGTCAATCCTGACGGAGCAGTACTTC. Protein product: CASSESILTEQYF.

This clonotype was counted once. V usage is TRBV11-2 and J usage is TRBJ1-1; D gene uncertain. Germline V lookup: CDR1 SGHAT, CDR2 FQNNGV. V gave up 2 bases and J gave up 0 bases, with 10 bases separating them. The CDR3 has 15 amino acids. The CDR3 sequence is CASSLTGVLNTEAFF. For the CDR3, the DNA is TGTGCCAGCAGCTTAACCGGTGTTTTGAACACTGAAGCTTTCTTT.

This clonotype was counted a few times. This chain joins TRBV29-1 and TRBJ2-1; D possibly uses TRBD1 or TRBD2 (6 bases each). The length of the CDR3 is 16 residues. Germline lookup yields CDR1 SQVTM and CDR2 ANQGSEA. Trimming removed 4 bases from V and 9 bases from J, with 25 bases in between. CDR3 residues: CSVAPRGQQSGLEQFF. CDR3 coding DNA: TGCAGCGTTGCACCCCGGGGGCAACAGTCGGGTCTTGAGCAGTTCTTC.